The 20 T cell receptor beta chains below were found in one sample sequenced in a study of Ad26.COV2.S vaccination and SARS-CoV-2 variants. The treatment denotes: some 20 received Ad26.COV2.S at low or high dose, single or two shots; 5 received placebo; per-sample allocation not given. Day 63 after the first injection of vaccine or placebo was the sampling time. Using immunoSEQ multiplex PCR, the repertoire was profiled, and TCRdb retains in-frame clones only, with some absent. The sample has under 300,000 clones; approximately 90% are singletons. This material consisted of peripheral blood, taken in a trial of Ad26.COV2.S vaccine versus placebo. The receptors stem from a person between 18 and 65 years old who received the Ad26.COV2.S COVID-19 vaccine or a placebo.

The chain links TRBV9 to TRBJ1-4, with 8 bases lining up with TRBD1. Trimming at V came to 3 bases and at J to 7 bases, leaving 5 bases not matched to a gene. The CDR3 extends over 14 amino acids. Germline V gene data show CDR1 as SGDLS and CDR2 as YYNGEE. CDR3 nucleotides: TGTGCCAGCAGCGATCAGGGGGCCGGTGAAAAACTGTTTTTT. Amino acids: CASSDQGAGEKLFF.

The gene calls are TRBV15 and TRBJ1-5; D is perhaps TRBD1 (5 bases). Germline CDR1 reads LNHNV; CDR2 reads YYDKDF (reference sequence). Trimming left V 3 bases short and J 3 bases short, with 9 bases between. The CDR3 is 14 residues long. The CDR3 sequence is CATSSGGVNQPQHF. DNA for the CDR3: TGTGCCACCAGCAGTGGGGGGGTCAATCAGCCCCAGCATTTT. The variable domain in full, with the rest retrieved from reference TRBV15 and TRBJ1-5, is DAMVIQNPRYQVTQFGKPVTLSCSQTLNHNVMYWYQQKSSQAPKLLFHYYDKDFNNEADTPDNFQSRRPNTSFCFLDIRSPGLGDTAMYLCATSSGGVNQPQHFGDGTRLSIL.

V usage is TRBV27 and J usage is TRBJ2-2; maybe TRBD2 (5 bases). Germline loops: CDR1 MNHEY, CDR2 SMNVEV (reference sequence). The CDR3 consists of 14 residues. Trimming pared 5 bases from V and 7 bases from J, leaving 14 bases between. The CDR3 spells CASSPNRGNGELFF. The CDR3 DNA is TGTGCCAGCAGTCCCAATCGAGGGAACGGGGAGCTGTTTTTT.

The chain uses TRBV10-3 and TRBJ1-2; TRBD1 agrees at 10 bases. CDR3 length: 14 residues. The germline V gene encodes CDR1 ENHRY and CDR2 SYGVKD. Trimming at V came to 0 bases and at J to 7 bases, leaving 2 bases not matched to a gene. The CDR3 sequence is CAISESTGGLGYTF. The CDR3 nucleotides read TGTGCCATCAGTGAGTCGACAGGGGGCCTTGGCTACACCTTC.

V is TRBV6-2 or TRBV6-3 and J is TRBJ2-1, with 8 bases identical to TRBD1. Trimming removed 3 bases from V and 9 bases from J; junction bases left unmatched: 7. The germline V gene has CDR1 MNHEY and CDR2 SVGEGT. The CDR3 runs to 14 residues. The CDR3, as DNA: TGTGCCAGCAGTTATGGCCCAGGGGGCGGTGAGCAGTTCTTC. This sequence encodes CASSYGPGGGEQFF.

CDR3 bases: TGTGCCAGCAGCTCCTTCAGGGGACAGGACACTGAAGCTTTCTTT. This sequence encodes CASSSFRGQDTEAFF. The chain employs TRBV11-2 and TRBJ1-1, with 8 bases that match TRBD1. The CDR3 is made up of 15 amino acids. Per the germline V gene, CDR1 is SGHAT and CDR2 is FQNNGV. Trimming cost V 4 bases and J 3 bases; bases outside gene matches: 7. The entire variable domain, with the rest obtained from reference TRBV11-2 and TRBJ1-1, is as follows: EAGVAQSPRYKIIEKRQSVAFWCNPISGHATLYWYQQILGQGPKLLIQFQNNGVVDDSQLPKDRFSAERLKGVDSTLKIQPAKLEDSAVYLCASSSFRGQDTEAFFGQGTRLTVV.

This chain uses TRBV4-1 with TRBJ2-7, with 9 bases fitting TRBD2. The germline V gene has CDR1 MGHRA and CDR2 YSYEKL. V trimming: 1 base; J trimming: 4 bases; junction bases outside the gene matches: 5. The CDR3 is made up of 15 amino acids. CDR3 in DNA: TGCGCCAGCAGCCAAGCTCTAGCGGGAACGTACGAGCAGTACGTC. Its protein product is CASSQALAGTYEQYV.

For this clone: The same CDR3 can be traced to other DNA sequences in this sample. The chain has TRBV20-1 and TRBJ2-7; no definite D call. Per germline, CDR1 DFQATT and CDR2 SNEGSKA (reference sequence). The CDR3 length is 11 residues. Trimming took 5 bases from V and 0 from J, leaving 5 bases between them. CDR3 DNA: TGCAGTGCTCCGGACTCCTACGAGCAGTACTTC. Protein product: CSAPDSYEQYF.

The V and J genes are TRBV19 and TRBJ2-3; D is tentatively TRBD1 or TRBD2 (6 bases each). Germline assignment: CDR1 LNHDA and CDR2 SQIVND (reference sequence). V lost 4 bases to trimming and J lost 1 base, with 9 bases between them. This CDR3 is 14 amino acids long. DNA for the CDR3: TGTGCCAGTAGTAAGGGGGGTCGCACAGATACGCAGTATTTT. This codes for CASSKGGRTDTQYF. Full variable domain (outside the CDR3, taken from reference TRBV19 and TRBJ2-3): DGGITQSPKYLFRKEGQNVTLSCEQNLNHDAMYWYRQDPGQGLRLIYYSQIVNDFQKGDIAEGYSVSREKKESFPLTVTSAQKNPTAFYLCASSKGGRTDTQYFGPGTRLTVL.

The V and J genes are TRBV6-5 and TRBJ2-3, with 9 nucleotides matching TRBD2. J gave up 4 bases and V 0 bases, and 5 bases lay outside the gene matches. The CDR3 is 16 residues long. The germline CDR1 and CDR2 sequences are MNHEY and SVGAGI. The CDR3 is CASSYSQSGRSDTQYF. The CDR3 nucleotides read TGTGCCAGCAGTTACTCTCAAAGCGGGAGGTCAGATACGCAGTATTTT.

A single count supports this clone. This chain connects TRBV19 to TRBJ2-3; 10 bases map to TRBD2. The CDR3 totals 19 residues. Looked up from germline, CDR1 is LNHDA and CDR2 is SQIVND (reference sequence). J gave up 0 bases and V 7 bases, and 16 bases lay outside the gene matches. CDR3 coding DNA: TGTGCCAGTATGGGATTAGCGGGGGGCCGAAGAACTAGCACAGATACGCAGTATTTT. It specifies CASMGLAGGRRTSTDTQYF.

This clone was seen a handful of times. The chain links TRBV5-6 to TRBJ2-1, with D perhaps TRBD1 (5 bases). The ends were cut back, 4 bases at V and 0 bases at J, with 11 bases in the middle. CDR3 length: 15 amino acids. In germline, CDR1 is SGHDT, CDR2 YYEEEE. The CDR3 DNA sequence: TGTGCCAGCAGCCCCCGGACACCCTCCTACAATGAGCAGTTCTTC. Translation: CASSPRTPSYNEQFF.

The chain employs TRBV10-3 and TRBJ1-1; D might be TRBD1 (6 bases). The CDR3 covers 11 residues. Per the germline V gene, CDR1 is ENHRY and CDR2 is SYGVKD. V was cut by 7 bases and J by 5 bases, with 8 bases left in between. As DNA, the CDR3 is TGTGCCATCAAGGGGGGGACTGAAGCTTTCTTT. The encoded protein is CAIKGGTEAFF.

The V gene is TRBV5-4, the J gene TRBJ1-1; the D is unclear. Trimming left V 4 bases short and J 1 base short, with 17 bases between. The CDR3 consists of 16 residues. Germline V gene data show CDR1 as SGHNT and CDR2 as YYREEE (reference sequence). CDR3: CASSALFASSNTEAFF. The CDR3 DNA reads as TGTGCCAGCAGCGCTTTGTTCGCCAGCTCGAACACTGAAGCTTTCTTT.

V is TRBV15 and J is TRBJ2-1, with 8 bases matching TRBD2. Germline assignment: CDR1 LNHNV and CDR2 YYDKDF (reference sequence). There are 16 residues in the CDR3. After removal of 4 bases from V and 4 bases from J, the junction contained 9 bases not matched to a gene. The CDR3 nucleotides read TGTGCCACCAGCATTCCTCTAGCGGGCAGTTACAATGAGCAGTTCTTC. Its protein product is CATSIPLAGSYNEQFF.

V and J are TRBV20-1 and TRBJ2-1; no clear D gene. Germline V gene lookup returns CDR1 DFQATT and CDR2 SNEGSKA (reference sequence). This CDR3 spans 10 amino acids. The CDR3 coding sequence is TGCAGGGACGCGTACAATGAGCAGTTCTTC. Translating it yields CRDAYNEQFF.

This clone was found once. This chain links TRBV4-3 with TRBJ1-5; TRBD1 is a possible D gene (5 bases). V was pared by 0 bases and J by 6 bases, with 15 bases between. CDR1 and CDR2 from the germline V gene are LGHNA and YSLEER. CDR3 length: 16 residues. In DNA form, the CDR3 reads TGCGCCAGCAGCCAAGATCGGTGGGGCGACGGTCAGCCCCAGCATTTT. It codes for CASSQDRWGDGQPQHF.

This clone showed up just a few times. The V and J genes are TRBV15 and TRBJ2-7, with D uncertain. CDR3 length equals 14 residues. Trimming removed 0 bases from V and 7 bases from J, with 13 bases in between. CDR1 and CDR2 from the germline V gene are LNHNV and YYDKDF (reference sequence). The CDR3 reads CATSREVGPWEQYV. In DNA form, the CDR3 reads TGTGCCACCAGCAGAGAGGTTGGGCCATGGGAGCAGTACGTC.

The rearrangement uses TRBV18 and TRBJ2-1, with D perhaps matching TRBD2 (5 bases). This CDR3 is 16 amino acids long. Germline values: CDR1 KGHSH, CDR2 LQKENI. V shed 3 bases and J shed 6 bases, with 18 bases lying between them. CDR3: CASSPHPPGVGNEQFF. CDR3 sequence (DNA): TGTGCCAGCTCACCCCATCCCCCCGGGGTAGGCAATGAGCAGTTCTTC.

This clone was seen a few times. The chain employs TRBV7-9 and TRBJ1-5; D is unclear. The CDR3 totals 14 residues. V gave up 0 bases and J gave up 2 bases, with 5 bases separating them. Germline V gives CDR1 SEHNR, CDR2 FQNEAQ (reference sequence). The CDR3 region is CASSLAGGNQPQHF. CDR3 coding DNA: TGTGCCAGCAGCTTAGCTGGGGGCAATCAGCCCCAGCATTTT.